This T cell receptor (beta chain) was captured in a study of early T cells in non-severe SARS-CoV-2 infection. Study summary: Sequencing of unsorted whole blood was done on bulk RNA, leaving chains unpaired. Whole-study results and caveats: Matches to VDJdb favored anti-spike CD8 responses and missed private and CD4 specificities.

Each cDNA molecule carried a unique molecular identifier. TCRdb itself ran the 5' RACE reads through MiXCR, one entry per CDR3 protein. The sample lists almost 85,000 distinct CDR3 sequences; 9% to 14% were seen once. Turning to this clonotype: Its antigen remains unknown.

CDR3 length: 13 residues. Germline V gene sequence: CDR1 SGHAT, CDR2 FQNNGV. V gave up 5 bases and J gave up 5 bases; unmatched junction bases: 3. The origin of this receptor is an adult who was a healthcare worker with PCR-confirmed SARS-CoV-2 infection or an uninfected control (not recorded which). This rearrangement joins TRBV11-2 to TRBJ1-1; TRBD1 aligns across 9 bases. Sequenced input: whole blood. In DNA, the CDR3 is TGTGCCAGCAGCCCCGGGACAGGGACTGAAGCTTTCTTT. This sequence encodes CASSPGTGTEAFF.